The source of this T cell receptor beta chain is a study of read filtering for tumor transcriptome and immune sequencing (dated by TCRdb to the early 2020s). Some background on the complete study: The cohort consisted of 17 to 20 male and approximately 15 female patients, with a mean age of about 70 years and an age range of roughly 47 to 90. Under revised international staging, 8 or 9 patients fell into R-ISS I, some 15 into R-ISS II and 6 or 7 into R-ISS III. Whole-transcriptome libraries were prepared with the TruSeq RNA Access Library Prep Kit after DNase treatment. TCR-region mapped reads per sample ranged from about 3.5 to 10.27 million with IR-seq versus only about 85 to 1,300 with RNA-seq. Using the same bone marrow samples, the study ran both targeted immune repertoire sequencing and bulk whole-transcriptome sequencing and then compared the TCR repertoires from each method. One of the main goals was to work out a read-filtering strategy for immune repertoire data, in particular whether clonotypes backed by only a single read should be removed.

Every patient had bone marrow sampled at the time of active disease. Ficoll-Hypaque density gradient centrifugation was used to isolate the bone marrow mononuclear cells. Myeloma plasma cells were removed and CD138-negative cells were obtained by negative selection following labeling with CD138 magnetic microbeads on a MACS separator. Flow cytometry with CD138 antibodies on an Attune NxT was used to check how pure the isolated cells were. TRIzol reagent was used to extract total RNA, which was then quantified with a NanoDrop spectrophotometer. For each patient, the CD138-negative bone marrow sample underwent paired RNA-seq and IR-seq. This clonotype was counted at least ten times. The antigen it recognizes is unknown. The record has no base qualities; no much larger clone is one base away. TCR libraries were built from 400 ng RNA with the Immunoverse kit, using molecular barcoded adaptors covering alpha/delta and beta/gamma chains. TCR library preparation used the same RNA that went into transcriptome sequencing. An Illumina HiSeq 4000 with 2 x 150 cycles was used to sequence the TCR libraries. Per the original workflow: With MiXCR, TCR reads were aligned to human V, D, J and C references and assembled into CDR3 clonotypes, with quality filtering and error correction included. The tcR package in R was used to analyze clonotype counts and gene usage diversity. For inspection of raw mapping reads, RNA-seq reads were mapped by STAR aligner version 2.5.3a onto GRCh37 of the human genome. IR-seq fastq files were randomly downsampled with Seqtk 1.3 to test the effect of sequencing depth on detected clonotypes. TCRdb itself trimmed the public reads at Q25 with fastp, ran MiXCR and retained productive beta chains. Rows are unified per CDR3 protein, each entry keeping the most common DNA and genes. What appears here as the V and J calls and clone size reflects TCRdb's work, not the paper's. The sample table contains about 58,000 distinct CDR3 sequences; only one count was recorded for 12% of them. The top ten constitute more than 15% of the sample.

What the study reported, not specific to this receptor: In IR-seq, single-read clonotypes were approximately 80% of clonotypes but approximately 3.2% of total reads; in RNA-seq they were 74.6% of clonotypes and 35% to 50% of reads. The sorted CD138-negative fraction was composed of a mixed bone marrow immune population rather than of purified T cells. Compared with RNA-seq, IR-seq captured clonotypes at much greater depth and more reliably, and a smaller IR-seq throughput was enough to identify most of the shared clonotypes. When single-read clonotypes were removed, the proportions of shared clonotypes in IR-seq and RNA-seq correlated more strongly.

Input material: a population of CD138-negative cells sorted from bone marrow. This specimen's cell subset or site label, interpreted: bone marrow mononuclear cells depleted of CD138+ plasma/myeloma cells by negative magnetic selection. This TCR came from a donor at least 40 years old with multiple myeloma.

The CDR3 protein sequence reads: CASSLKGGRRADTQYF. The nucleotide sequence is TGTGCCAGCAGCTTAAAGGGGGGCCGTCGAGCAGATACGCAGTATTTT. The sequence joins TRBV13 to TRBJ2-3; the D element could tentatively be TRBD1 or TRBD2, as 6 bases agree for each. Measured from the cysteine to the phenylalanine, the CDR3 is 16 residues long. Left in the record is the CDR3 DNA by itself, 48 bases read in frame from the first base. V drops 2 bases and J drops 4 bases, leaving 16 bases in between. CDR1 PRHDT and CDR2 FYEKMQ are derived from the germline V gene (reference sequence).